This T cell receptor beta chain was retrieved from a study of T cells in Graves' hyperthyroidism and ophthalmopathy. Study conclusions and caveats: Model predictions of ophthalmopathy came a median around 7.1 months before onset. Also found in blood were most expanded thyroid clonotypes above 0.001.

Uncontrolled infection, other autoimmune disease, pregnancy or lactation barred patients from enrollment. This clonotype was counted at least ten times. Antigen specificity is unknown. Researchers took RNA transcripts and amplified the TCR beta CDR3 regions from them. Researchers ran a first-round RT-PCR on the TCR CDR3 using the HTBI primer set. Via MiXCR, TCRdb re-called the multiplex PCR reads, giving one row per CDR3 protein. The repertoire has about 700,000 distinct CDR3 sequences, just under 45% of them found once; the top ten carry under 8%. The CDR3 sequence is 13 residues long. V was clipped by 6 bases and J by 10 bases, with 16 bases between them. Germline values: CDR1 DFQATT, CDR2 SNEGSKA (reference sequence).

This TCR was recovered from an adult man with Graves' disease, either hyperthyroidism or ophthalmopathy (not recorded which). This chain joins TRBV20-1 and TRBJ1-6; D perhaps matches TRBD1 (5 bases). The specimen sequenced was peripheral blood or thyroid tissue (not recorded which). CDR3 in DNA: TGCAGTGCCAGGGCGTGGGTAGGGTCACCCCTCCACTTT. It translates to CSARAWVGSPLHF.